This T cell receptor beta chain came from a study of cytomegalovirus exposure and HLA in healthy donors. Per the germline V gene, CDR1 is WNHNN and CDR2 is SYGVQD (reference sequence). The CDR3 consists of 14 residues. J lost 6 bases, V lost 11 bases, and 13 bases had no gene match. The PCR was carried out with 60 Vbeta primers and 13 Jbeta primers. The protocol was immunoSEQ multiplex PCR, while the TCRdb copy is restricted to in-frame clones and leaves out a portion. The sample has 150,000 to 200,000 clones; around 82% are singletons. This rearrangement joins TRBV10-1 to TRBJ2-1, with TRBD2 matching over 7 bases. The origin of this receptor is a man younger than 30 in good health and CMV-seronegative. The sample comprised PBMCs. The CDR3 coding sequence is TGCGCCTGTTCCTCAAGCGGGGACCTCAATGAGCAGTTCTTC. This encodes CACSSSGDLNEQFF.